This is a list of T cell receptor beta chains from one sample in a study of cytomegalovirus exposure and HLA in healthy donors. Libraries were prepared by immunoSEQ multiplex PCR; TCRdb keeps only in-frame clonotypes and omits some of them. Altogether 170,000 or so clones are present, approximately 84% being singletons, with the ten largest covering 4.8%. The source material was PBMCs. These receptors originate from a girl aged 5 to 17 in good health and CMV-seropositive. The CDR3 runs from the conserved cysteine through the conserved F or W. A D gene is named only where the DNA matches it firmly. Not every row has a clone size; where given, it reads once, few, many or a size class.

>once|NA|TRBV4-2|TRBJ2-7
TGTGCCAGCAGCCAGACTACCGGACGTCGTTACGAGCAGTACTTC
CASSQTTGRRYEQYF
>NA|TRBD2|TRBV9|TRBJ2-3
TGTGCCAGCAGCAAAGGTAGCGGGGGCGACACAGATACGCAGTATTTT
CASSKGSGGDTDTQYF
>NA|TRBD1|TRBV6-6|TRBJ1-1
TGTGCCAGCAGTTCCATGACAGGGGCTGACGGTGAAGCTTTCTTT
CASSSMTGADGEAFF
>NA|TRBD1|TRBV25-1|TRBJ2-2
TGTGCCAGCAGTGCCGGGACAGGGGGCACCGGGGAGCTGTTTTTT
CASSAGTGGTGELFF
>NA|TRBD1|TRBV10-3|TRBJ1-5
TGTGCCATCAGTGCGCGAGAACAGGGGAGCAATCAGCCCCAGCATTTT
CAISAREQGSNQPQHF
>once|TRBD1|TRBV30|TRBJ1-2
TGTGCCTGGAGTCCAGGGGGCCATGGCTACACCTTC
CAWSPGGHGYTF
>NA|TRBD1|TRBV7-2|TRBJ1-2
TGTGCCAGCAGCTGGGACAGGGGGCCTTATGGCTACACCTTC
CASSWDRGPYGYTF
>NA|TRBD1|TRBV4-1|TRBJ1-2
TGCGCCAGCAGCCAGGTACTTGACAGGGTCGGGGTTGATGGCTACACCTTC
CASSQVLDRVGVDGYTF
>NA|TRBD1|TRBV4-1|TRBJ1-2
TGCGCCAGCAGCCAAATGGGACAGGGCTATGGCTACACCTTC
CASSQMGQGYGYTF
>NA|NA|TRBV2|TRBJ2-1
TGTGCCAGCAGTTGGACAGAACAATACAATGAGCAGTTCTTC
CASSWTEQYNEQFF
>NA|NA|TRBV5-1|TRBJ2-3
TGCGCCAGCAGCTTGGGTGGACAGTTCACAGATACGCAGTATTTT
CASSLGGQFTDTQYF
>NA|TRBD2|TRBV4-1|TRBJ2-1
TGCGCCAGCAGCCAAGATCGGCTAGCGGGGGGGTACAATGAGCAGTTCTTC
CASSQDRLAGGYNEQFF
>once|NA|TRBV4-2|TRBJ1-3
TGTGCCAGCAGCCCAAGCGCAACAAACTCTGGAAACACCATATATTTT
CASSPSATNSGNTIYF
>NA|NA|TRBV7-9|TRBJ1-5
TGTGCCAGCACGACGGGGAATCAGCCCCAGCATTTT
CASTTGNQPQHF
>NA|TRBD2|TRBV2|TRBJ2-7
TGTGCCAGCAGTAAATATGGGACTAGTGCCGAGCAGTACTTC
CASSKYGTSAEQYF
>NA|TRBD1|TRBV30|TRBJ1-1
TGTGCCACATCAGGGGGGCGGACTGAAGCTTTCTTT
CATSGGRTEAFF
>NA|NA|TRBV7-8|TRBJ1-5
TGTGCCAGCAGCTATAATCTCTTAACAGGGAGCAATAGCAATCAGCCCCAGCATTTT
CASSYNLLTGSNSNQPQHF
>NA|NA|TRBV6-1|TRBJ1-4
TGTGCCAGCAGTGATTCAGGGTTTGAAAAACTGTTTTTT
CASSDSGFEKLFF
>NA|TRBD1|TRBV6-5|TRBJ1-1
TGTGCCAGCAGTGCGGACAGGGGGATCACTGAAGCTTTCTTT
CASSADRGITEAFF
>NA|NA|TRBV6-1|TRBJ1-1
TGTGCCAGCAAGGGTGGAGGGACGAACACTGAAGCTTTCTTT
CASKGGGTNTEAFF
>few|TRBD1|TRBV19|TRBJ2-7
TGTGCCAGTAGTATAGGAGACAGGGCCCGTAGCGAGCAGTACTTC
CASSIGDRARSEQYF
>NA|NA|TRBV5-1|TRBJ1-1
TGCGCCAGCAGCTTGGGCAGTCCTAACACTGAAGCTTTCTTT
CASSLGSPNTEAFF
>NA|TRBD1|TRBV5-6|TRBJ1-1
TGTGCCAGCAGCATAGACAGGGGGACGGTGCGTAACACTGAAGCTTTCTTT
CASSIDRGTVRNTEAFF
>NA|TRBD1|TRBV7-9|TRBJ2-7
TGTGCCAGCAGCTCAACCGGGACAGGGAGGGACGAGCAGTACTTC
CASSSTGTGRDEQYF
>NA|NA|TRBV10-1|TRBJ1-1
TGCGCCAGCAGTGAGGCCAGAAACACTGAAGCTTTCTTT
CASSEARNTEAFF
>NA|NA|TRBV25-1|TRBJ2-7
TGTGCCAGCAGTGAACTGGCAGGGGCCACCTACGAGCAGTACTTC
CASSELAGATYEQYF
>few|NA|TRBV2|TRBJ2-5
TGTGCCAGCAGTGATATCACTCAGACCCAGTACTTC
CASSDITQTQYF
>NA|NA|TRBV30|TRBJ1-1
TGTGCCTGGAAGGTCCAGGGGAGAGTGAACACTGAAGCTTTCTTT
CAWKVQGRVNTEAFF
>NA|NA|TRBV7-8|TRBJ2-5
TGTGCCAGCAGCCCCTCGGGACAACAAGAGACCCAGTACTTC
CASSPSGQQETQYF
>NA|NA|TRBV10-1|TRBJ2-1
TGCGCCAGCAGTGAGATAAGGGGTGAGCAGTTCTTC
CASSEIRGEQFF
>NA|NA|TRBV5-4|TRBJ1-6
TGTGCCAGCAGCTTGGGTGCGGGTGATAATTCACCCCTCCACTTT
CASSLGAGDNSPLHF
>NA|NA|TRBV7-6|TRBJ2-3
TGTGCCAGCAGCTTAGCAATCGCAGATACGCAGTATTTT
CASSLAIADTQYF
>NA|TRBD1|TRBV29-1|TRBJ2-7
TGCAGCGTCCGACAGGGGGCGTACGAGCAGTACTTC
CSVRQGAYEQYF
>once|TRBD1|TRBV28|TRBJ1-2
TGTGCCAGCAGTTTATCTCCGGACAGGGTCTTTTACTATGGCTACACCTTC
CASSLSPDRVFYYGYTF
>NA|NA|TRBV5-1|TRBJ2-7
TGCGCCAGCAGCTTTCGGGTACAGTACTTC
CASSFRVQYF
>NA|TRBD1|TRBV7-9|TRBJ1-1
TGTGCCAGCGTCCCCGGGACAGTGAACACTGAAGCTTTCTTT
CASVPGTVNTEAFF
>NA|TRBD2|TRBV9|TRBJ2-1
TGTGCCAGCAGCGTTCCCGGGGGGGCCCACAATGAGCAGTTCTTC
CASSVPGGAHNEQFF
>NA|TRBD1|TRBV5-6|TRBJ2-7
TGTGCCAGCAGCGTTACCGGGACAGGGGACGAGCAGTACTTC
CASSVTGTGDEQYF
>NA|TRBD1|TRBV18|TRBJ1-1
TGTGCCAGCTCACCACAGGACAGGGGGCGGATCACTGAAGCTTTCTTT
CASSPQDRGRITEAFF
>NA|NA|TRBV6-4|TRBJ2-3
TGTGCCAGCAGTGCCAGGGTTGAAGATACGCAGTATTTT
CASSARVEDTQYF
>NA|TRBD1|TRBV5-1|TRBJ1-5
TGCGCCAGCAGCTTAAACCCGGGACAGGGGCCCAATCAGCCCCAGCATTTT
CASSLNPGQGPNQPQHF
>NA|TRBD2|TRBV27|TRBJ2-5
TGTGCCAGCACCGGGAGCGGGGGTTGGGAGACCCAGTACTTC
CASTGSGGWETQYF